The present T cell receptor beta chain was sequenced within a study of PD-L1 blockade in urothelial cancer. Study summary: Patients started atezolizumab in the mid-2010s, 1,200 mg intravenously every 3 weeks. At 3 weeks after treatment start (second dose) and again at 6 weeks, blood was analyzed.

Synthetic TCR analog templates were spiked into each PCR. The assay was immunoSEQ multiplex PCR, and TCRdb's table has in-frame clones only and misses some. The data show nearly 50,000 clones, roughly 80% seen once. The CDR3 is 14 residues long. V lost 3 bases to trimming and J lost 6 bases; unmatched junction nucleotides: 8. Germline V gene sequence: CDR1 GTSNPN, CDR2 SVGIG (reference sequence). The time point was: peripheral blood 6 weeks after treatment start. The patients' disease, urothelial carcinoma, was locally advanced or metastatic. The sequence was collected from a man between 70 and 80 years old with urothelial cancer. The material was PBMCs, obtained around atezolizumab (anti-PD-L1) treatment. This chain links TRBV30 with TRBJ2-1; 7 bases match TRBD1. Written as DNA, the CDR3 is TGTGCCTGGAGCCGAGACAGGGCACCCAATGAGCAGTTCTTC. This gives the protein CAWSRDRAPNEQFF.